A single sample gave rise to the 27 T cell receptor beta chains below, sequenced in a study of shared clonotypes between healthy human individuals. This table comes from immunoSEQ multiplex PCR, and its TCRdb copy is limited to in-frame clones, with some not included. Of about 470,000 clones in the sample, 79% are singletons; the top ten hold under 15%. Material for sequencing was PBMCs. Receptors were obtained from a woman aged 40-49 years in good health. Some clones in this sample may be carry-over from other donors' samples.

V and J are TRBV5-1 and TRBJ2-1; 8 bases fit TRBD1. V lost 9 bases, J lost 6 bases, and 5 bases stayed unmatched. The CDR3 consists of 12 residues. In germline, CDR1 is SGHRS, CDR2 YFSETQ. CDR3 DNA sequence: TGCGCCACGACACAGGGGGGCAATGAGCAGTTCTTC. It translates to CATTQGGNEQFF.

The rearrangement links TRBV18 to TRBJ2-5, with D maybe TRBD1 (6 bases). V was clipped by 3 bases and J by 3 bases, with 14 bases between them. This CDR3 has 15 residues. The germline V gene has CDR1 KGHSH and CDR2 LQKENI. The CDR3 region is CASSPQQGAEETQYF. CDR3 DNA sequence: TGTGCCAGCTCACCTCAACAGGGTGCCGAAGAGACCCAGTACTTC.

Turning to this clone: Other DNA sequences in this sample translate to the same CDR3. The chain employs TRBV9 and TRBJ2-5; D not resolved. This CDR3 contains 14 residues. Germline V gene data show CDR1 as SGDLS and CDR2 as YYNGEE. V was trimmed by 2 bases and J by 4 bases, leaving 12 bases between them. Here the CDR3 reads CASSVGGMGETQYF. DNA for the CDR3: TGTGCCAGCAGCGTCGGCGGAATGGGAGAGACCCAGTACTTC.

J is TRBJ2-5 and V is TRBV18; D is unresolved. V was shortened by 2 bases and J by 1 base, with 8 bases between the two germline ends. This CDR3 has 14 residues. The germline CDR1 and CDR2 sequences are KGHSH and LQKENI. The CDR3 coding sequence is TGTGCCAGCTCACCATCCCAGATCCAAGAGACCCAGTACTTC. Amino acids: CASSPSQIQETQYF.

The CDR3 DNA is TGTGCCAGCAGTGAGCGACAGGGTCTAGCCAAAAACATTCAGTACTTC. This gives the protein CASSERQGLAKNIQYF. The chain carries TRBV25-1 and TRBJ2-4; 7 nucleotides match TRBD1. Germline assignment: CDR1 MGHDK and CDR2 SYGVNS. The CDR3 runs 16 residues. V dropped 3 bases and J dropped 0; count of bases not matched to a gene: 5.

This clone showed up just a few times. The chain links TRBV18 to TRBJ1-6, with a possible D match to TRBD1 (5 bases). Germline-derived CDR1 and CDR2 are KGHSH and LQKENI. This CDR3 is 13 amino acids long. The V end lost 6 bases, the J end lost 8 bases, and 11 bases lay between the germline ends. The CDR3 sequence is CASSGGLDSPLHF. For the CDR3, the DNA is TGTGCCAGCTCGGGGGGTTTGGATTCACCCCTCCACTTT. Together with reference TRBV18 and TRBJ1-6, the CDR3 gives the full variable domain: NAGVMQNPRHLVRRRGQEARLRCSPMKGHSHVYWYRQLPEEGLKFMVYLQKENIIDESGMPKERFSAEFPKEGPSILRIQQVVRGDSAAYFCASSGGLDSPLHFGNGTRLTVT.

The CDR3 coding sequence is TGTGCCAGCAGCCAAGATTCGGCTAGTGAAAGATACGAGCAGTACTTC. This encodes CASSQDSASERYEQYF. The V call is TRBV4-2, the J call TRBJ2-7; D gene unclear. CDR3 size: 16 residues. Germline CDR1 LGHNA, CDR2 YNFKEQ. The V gene lost 0 bases and the J gene lost 4 bases, with 16 bases spanning the gap.

V is TRBV10-3 and J is TRBJ1-2; TRBD1 might be the D (6 bases). CDR1 and CDR2 from the germline V gene are ENHRY and SYGVKD. The CDR3 runs 15 residues. Trimming cost V 6 bases and J 6 bases, with 20 bases left between them. As DNA, the CDR3 is TGTGCCATCAGGGGTTCAGGACAGACATACAATGGCTACACCTTC. Protein: CAIRGSGQTYNGYTF.

V and J are TRBV28 and TRBJ2-5; 10 bases line up with TRBD1. The CDR3 has 16 residues. CDR1 is MDHEN and CDR2 is SYDVKM in the germline V gene. J lost 4 bases, V lost 1 base, and 6 bases had no gene match. For the CDR3, the DNA is TGTGCCAGCAGTTTATCGGACAGGGGGGGAGGAGAGACCCAGTACTTC. Translated, it gives CASSLSDRGGGETQYF. Filled out from reference TRBV28 and TRBJ2-5, the complete variable domain reads DVKVTQSSRYLVKRTGEKVFLECVQDMDHENMFWYRQDPGLGLRLIYFSYDVKMKEKGDIPEGYSVSREKKERFSLILESASTNQTSMYLCASSLSDRGGGETQYFGPGTRLLVL.

CDR3 region: CASSTLPATRGNQPQHF. The CDR3 region has the DNA TGTGCCAGTAGTACTCTGCCGGCCACCAGGGGCAATCAGCCCCAGCATTTT. The genes are TRBV19 and TRBJ1-5; TRBD1 is a possible D gene (5 bases). V was cut by 4 bases and J by 2 bases, with 18 bases left in between. This CDR3 has 17 residues. Germline CDR1 reads LNHDA; CDR2 reads SQIVND (reference sequence).

This clone was seen a few times. V is TRBV4-1 and J is TRBJ1-1, with D unresolved. The CDR3 has 14 amino acids. The germline gives CDR1 MGHRA, CDR2 YSYEKL. The V and J ends lost 8 bases and 0 bases respectively, with 13 bases between them. CDR3 sequence: CASRGPLMNTEAFF. The CDR3 DNA sequence: TGCGCCAGCCGGGGTCCCCTCATGAACACTGAAGCTTTCTTT.

The chain joins TRBV7-6 to TRBJ2-3; maybe TRBD1 (6 bases). Trimming pared 0 bases from V and 6 bases from J, leaving 7 bases between. This CDR3 contains 13 residues. Germline assignment: CDR1 SGHVS and CDR2 FNYEAQ. Written as DNA, the CDR3 is TGTGCCAGCAGCTTAGCAAGGGGGGATACGCAGTATTTT. Protein sequence: CASSLARGDTQYF.

The chain links TRBV5-1 to TRBJ2-5, with TRBD2 identical over 8 bases. This CDR3 contains 15 residues. V lost 0 bases and J lost 5; bases outside the gene matches: 6. Germline loops: CDR1 SGHRS, CDR2 YFSETQ. The DNA for the CDR3 is TGCGCCAGCAGCTTGGGCGGGGGGACGGATGAGACCCAGTACTTC. The encoded protein is CASSLGGGTDETQYF.

The V and J genes are TRBV11-2 and TRBJ1-6; 7 bases line up with TRBD1. V shed 5 bases, J shed 2 bases, and the junction held 6 bases outside the gene matches. This CDR3 spans 16 amino acids. Germline CDR1 and CDR2: SGHAT and FQNNGV. The CDR3 here is CASSPNTGAYNSPLHF. CDR3 DNA: TGTGCCAGCAGCCCTAACACAGGGGCCTATAATTCACCCCTCCACTTT. Looking up the rest from reference TRBV11-2 and TRBJ1-6 gives the full variable domain: EAGVAQSPRYKIIEKRQSVAFWCNPISGHATLYWYQQILGQGPKLLIQFQNNGVVDDSQLPKDRFSAERLKGVDSTLKIQPAKLEDSAVYLCASSPNTGAYNSPLHFGNGTRLTVT.

The CDR3 DNA is TGTGCCACCAGCAGAGATCTCCGACAGGAGGGCTACACCTTC. Encoded protein: CATSRDLRQEGYTF. The rearrangement joins TRBV15 to TRBJ1-2; perhaps TRBD1 as D (6 bases). V was shortened by 0 bases and J by 8 bases, with 13 bases between the two germline ends. The CDR3 runs to 14 residues. The germline CDR1 and CDR2 sequences are LNHNV and YYDKDF (reference sequence).

J is TRBJ1-1 and V is TRBV28; maybe TRBD1 (5 bases). Germline V CDR1 and CDR2: MDHEN, SYDVKM. The ends were cut back, 3 bases at V and 1 base at J, with 9 bases in the middle. There are 14 residues in the CDR3. CDR3: CASSLVQANTEAFF. The CDR3 nucleotides read TGTGCCAGCAGTTTGGTACAGGCGAACACTGAAGCTTTCTTT. Full variable domain (remainder filled in from reference TRBV28 and TRBJ1-1): DVKVTQSSRYLVKRTGEKVFLECVQDMDHENMFWYRQDPGLGLRLIYFSYDVKMKEKGDIPEGYSVSREKKERFSLILESASTNQTSMYLCASSLVQANTEAFFGQGTRLTVV.

The V gene is TRBV5-1, the J gene TRBJ2-5; D unclear. Deletions cut 0 bases from V and 5 bases from J, with 11 bases between. The CDR3 extends over 14 amino acids. Germline V CDR1 and CDR2: SGHRS, YFSETQ. The CDR3 nucleotides are TGCGCCAGCAGCTTGGATAAGGGTGGGGAGACCCAGTACTTC. Protein product: CASSLDKGGETQYF.

CDR3 nucleotide sequence: TGTGCCAGCAGTTTACTGGGGGCTGGCAGCAATCAGCCCCAGCATTTT. It translates to CASSLLGAGSNQPQHF. The rearrangement joins TRBV27 to TRBJ1-5; TRBD1 might be the D (6 bases). CDR1 is MNHEY, CDR2 SMNVEV, per germline (reference sequence). Trimming cost V 2 bases and J 1 base, with 12 bases left between them. The length of the CDR3 is 16 residues.

This chain connects TRBV7-9 to TRBJ2-7; D gene uncertain. V was pared by 3 bases and J by 3 bases, with 6 bases between. The CDR3 totals 12 residues. Germline-derived CDR1 and CDR2 are SEHNR and FQNEAQ (reference sequence). DNA for the CDR3: TGTGCCAGCAGCTTTGGGGACTACGAGCAGTACTTC. This translates into CASSFGDYEQYF.

This chain connects TRBV6-1 to TRBJ2-5, with a weak D call TRBD2 (5 bases). Trimming removed 7 bases at V and 5 bases at J, with 14 bases between. In germline, CDR1 is MNHNS, CDR2 SASEGT. The CDR3 is 13 residues long. The CDR3 loop reads CASNGPGEETQYF. DNA of the CDR3: TGTGCCAGCAATGGTCCCGGGGAGGAGACCCAGTACTTC.

CDR3 bases: TGTGCCACCAGCGAGGGGCCGAACACTGAAGCTTTCTTT. As protein: CATSEGPNTEAFF. The chain recombines TRBV15 with TRBJ1-1; D might be TRBD1 (5 bases). The V gene's germline CDR1 is LNHNV and CDR2 YYDKDF (reference sequence). V was shortened by 5 bases and J by 1 base, with 8 bases between the two germline ends. CDR3 length: 13 amino acids.

The V call is TRBV30, the J call TRBJ2-1; a possible D gene is TRBD2 (5 bases). Germline values: CDR1 GTSNPN, CDR2 SVGIG (reference sequence). This CDR3 has 12 amino acids. Trimming left V 0 bases short and J 6 bases short, with 6 bases between. The CDR3 region is CAWSVLGNEQFF. Written as DNA, the CDR3 is TGTGCCTGGAGTGTACTAGGCAATGAGCAGTTCTTC.

The chain employs TRBV6-5 and TRBJ2-7; 13 bases fit TRBD2. The CDR3 sequence is 15 residues long. V dropped 5 bases and J dropped 5; count of bases not matched to a gene: 6. The germline CDR1 and CDR2 sequences are MNHEY and SVGAGI. CDR3 sequence reads: CASSPGLAGVHEQYF. CDR3 coding DNA: TGTGCCAGCAGTCCTGGACTAGCGGGAGTTCACGAGCAGTACTTC.

This chain joins TRBV10-1 and TRBJ2-2; D uncertain. Deletions cut 5 bases from V and 2 bases from J, with 3 bases between. The length of the CDR3 is 12 residues. The germline CDR1 and CDR2 sequences are WNHNN and SYGVQD (reference sequence). CDR3 amino acids: CASSRNTGELFF. The DNA for the CDR3 is TGCGCCAGCAGTCGAAACACCGGGGAGCTGTTTTTT.

Regarding this clone: Given a much more abundant clone one base away, this may be a read error. Other DNA sequences within the sample encode an identical CDR3. The chain is built from TRBV4-1 and TRBJ2-7; 8 bases align to TRBD2. V lost 4 bases and J lost 10; bases outside the gene matches: 18. The germline V gene encodes CDR1 MGHRA and CDR2 YSYEKL. CDR3 length: 16 amino acids. The CDR3 region has the DNA TGCGCCAGCAGCCGCACGCCCGGACTAGCTCAACTCGGCCAGTACTTC. Its protein product is CASSRTPGLAQLGQYF.

This chain connects TRBV21-1 to TRBJ2-1; the listed D gene, TRBD1, was not tested against the DNA. TRBV21-1 is listed as a pseudogene. The CDR3 spans 16 residues. CDR3 in DNA: TGTGCCAGCAGCAAAGGGGACAGGCAACTTGTGGATGAGCAGTTCTTC. Encoded protein: CASSKGDRQLVDEQFF.

The rearrangement uses TRBV10-2 and TRBJ2-3, with D maybe TRBD2 (6 bases). V lost 2 bases and J 3 bases, leaving 9 bases between the germline ends. The CDR3 consists of 14 residues. The germline V gene encodes CDR1 WSHSY and CDR2 SAAADI. This CDR3 reads CASSEPGVTDTQYF. The CDR3 bases are TGCGCCAGCAGTGAGCCGGGGGTTACAGATACGCAGTATTTT.